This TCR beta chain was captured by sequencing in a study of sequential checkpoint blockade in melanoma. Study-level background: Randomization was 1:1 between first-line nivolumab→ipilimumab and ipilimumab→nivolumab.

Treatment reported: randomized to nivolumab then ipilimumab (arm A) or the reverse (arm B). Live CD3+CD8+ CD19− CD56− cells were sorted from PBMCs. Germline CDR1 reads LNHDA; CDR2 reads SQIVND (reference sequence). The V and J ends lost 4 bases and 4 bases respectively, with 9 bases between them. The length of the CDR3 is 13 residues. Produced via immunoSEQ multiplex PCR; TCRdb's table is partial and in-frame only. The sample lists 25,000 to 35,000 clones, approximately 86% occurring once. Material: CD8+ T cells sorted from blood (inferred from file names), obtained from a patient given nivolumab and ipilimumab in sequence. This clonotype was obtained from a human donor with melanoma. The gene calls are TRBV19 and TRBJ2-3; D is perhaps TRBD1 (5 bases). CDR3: CASSTGWADTQYF. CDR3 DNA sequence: TGTGCCAGTAGTACAGGGTGGGCAGATACGCAGTATTTT. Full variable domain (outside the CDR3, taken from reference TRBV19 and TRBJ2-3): DGGITQSPKYLFRKEGQNVTLSCEQNLNHDAMYWYRQDPGQGLRLIYYSQIVNDFQKGDIAEGYSVSREKKESFPLTVTSAQKNPTAFYLCASSTGWADTQYFGPGTRLTVL.